Listed below are T cell receptor beta chains from one sample, sequenced in a study of CD8 T cells in ankylosing spondylitis. MiXCR, applied by TCRdb to the 5' RACE reads, yields one record per CDR3 protein. The sample contains roughly 490,000 distinct CDR3 sequences, 5.3% of which appear only once. The sequencing input was blood, either unsorted or a sorted T cell fraction (not recorded which). All receptors derive from a male donor with ankylosing spondylitis. Each CDR3 is given with its conserved first and last residue. D genes are given only for firm matches. A row's size may be missing; if present it is once, few, many or a size class.

size: few
J: TRBJ1-5
D: TRBD1
V: TRBV12-3/TRBV12-4
DNA: TGTGCCAGGGGGGCACTAGGACAGGGGCGAACTTATTATAGCAATCAGCCCCAGCATTTT
CDR3: CARGALGQGRTYYSNQPQHF

size: NA
J: TRBJ2-5
D: TRBD2
V: TRBV4-2
DNA: TGTGCCAGCAGCAAAGTACGGGGACTAGCGGGAGATGCATCAGAGACCCAGTACTTC
CDR3: CASSKVRGLAGDASETQYF

size: few
J: TRBJ2-7
D: NA
V: TRBV18
DNA: TGTGCCAGCTCACCAAGGAACAGCATATTGTACGAGCAGTACTTC
CDR3: CASSPRNSILYEQYF

size: many
J: TRBJ1-4
D: TRBD1
V: TRBV20-1
DNA: TGCAGTGCTACCGGGACAGGCTACTTCAATGAAAAACTGTTTTTT
CDR3: CSATGTGYFNEKLFF

size: many
J: TRBJ1-5
D: NA
V: TRBV20-1
DNA: TGCAGTGCTTCGCACTACAGGGAGAATAGCGGTCAGCCCCAGCATTTT
CDR3: CSASHYRENSGQPQHF

size: many
J: TRBJ2-7
D: TRBD2
V: TRBV7-2
DNA: TGTGCCAGCAGCTTAGCGGCTAGCGGGAACGAGCAGTACTTC
CDR3: CASSLAASGNEQYF

size: NA
J: TRBJ2-3
D: NA
V: TRBV7-8
DNA: TGTGCCAGCAGCCCGGGACCCGCAGATACGCAGTATTTT
CDR3: CASSPGPADTQYF

size: many
J: TRBJ2-1
D: NA
V: TRBV27
DNA: TGTGCCAGCAGTTTGGCAGGGGCGCGATACAATGAGCAGTTCTTC
CDR3: CASSLAGARYNEQFF

size: few
J: TRBJ2-1
D: NA
V: TRBV7-9
DNA: TGTGCCAGCAGCTTAGCGCGAAGTCCAGGGCAGTTCTTC
CDR3: CASSLARSPGQFF

size: many
J: TRBJ2-1
D: NA
V: TRBV29-1
DNA: TGCAGCGTTGAGTCACAGACAGAGCAGTTCTTC
CDR3: CSVESQTEQFF

size: few
J: TRBJ2-2
D: NA
V: TRBV15
DNA: TGTGCCACCAGCAGCCTTTTGGGGGGCCCGAACACCGGGGAGCTGTTTTTT
CDR3: CATSSLLGGPNTGELFF

size: many
J: TRBJ1-2
D: NA
V: TRBV5-6
DNA: TGTGCCAGCAGCTTTGACAGTGGCTACACCTTC
CDR3: CASSFDSGYTF

size: many
J: TRBJ2-1
D: NA
V: TRBV24-1
DNA: TGTGCCACCAGTCAATTCAGGGGTGGGGGGCAGTTCTTC
CDR3: CATSQFRGGGQFF

size: many
J: TRBJ2-1
D: NA
V: TRBV15
DNA: TGTGCCACCAGCAGACCAGGGTCCGAGCAGTTCTTC
CDR3: CATSRPGSEQFF

size: many
J: TRBJ2-7
D: NA
V: TRBV4-3
DNA: TGCGCCAGCAGCCAGTCCGGCAGGATGTACGACGAGCAGTACTTC
CDR3: CASSQSGRMYDEQYF

size: many
J: TRBJ2-3
D: NA
V: TRBV9
DNA: TGTGCCAGCAGCGTAGGTAGCAGTGGAGATACGCAGTATTTT
CDR3: CASSVGSSGDTQYF

size: many
J: TRBJ1-4
D: TRBD1
V: TRBV10-2
DNA: TGCGCCAGCAGTCCCAGGGGGCGGCCTGAAAAACTGTTTTTT
CDR3: CASSPRGRPEKLFF

size: few
J: TRBJ2-5
D: TRBD2
V: TRBV7-2
DNA: TGTGCCAGCAGCTTGATGGCGGGAGGACAAGAGACCCAGTACTTC
CDR3: CASSLMAGGQETQYF

size: many
J: TRBJ2-7
D: TRBD2
V: TRBV12-3/TRBV12-4
DNA: TGTGCCAGCAGTTTGACGGCTAGCGGCTACGAGCAGTACTTC
CDR3: CASSLTASGYEQYF

size: NA
J: TRBJ1-2
D: NA
V: TRBV5-1
DNA: TGCGCCAGCAGCTTAATAACAGGAGGGGGGAATGGCTACACCTTC
CDR3: CASSLITGGGNGYTF

size: many
J: TRBJ1-2
D: NA
V: TRBV7-2
DNA: TGTGCCAGCAGCTCGTACAGGGCCTATGGCTACACCTTC
CDR3: CASSSYRAYGYTF

size: many
J: TRBJ2-2
D: TRBD2
V: TRBV11-2
DNA: TGTGCCAGCAGCTCCCAACCCGCGGGACTAGCGCTGAACACCGGGGAGCTGTTTTTT
CDR3: CASSSQPAGLALNTGELFF

size: NA
J: TRBJ1-5
D: TRBD1
V: TRBV7-6
DNA: TGTGCCAGCAGCTCCTCGGACAGGGACCAGCCCCAGCATTTT
CDR3: CASSSSDRDQPQHF

size: many
J: TRBJ1-5
D: NA
V: TRBV10-3
DNA: TGTGCCATCAATGAGGGTGGAGCACGGCCCCAGCATTTT
CDR3: CAINEGGARPQHF

size: many
J: TRBJ2-5
D: NA
V: TRBV6-1
DNA: TGTGCCAGCAGAGATCCGGGACCCGTTGGGGAGACCCAGTACTTC
CDR3: CASRDPGPVGETQYF

size: many
J: TRBJ1-6
D: NA
V: TRBV5-6
DNA: TGTGCCAGCAGCTTAGTCCAGGGTGATTCACCCCTCCACTTT
CDR3: CASSLVQGDSPLHF

size: NA
J: TRBJ1-1
D: NA
V: TRBV12-3/TRBV12-4
DNA: TGTGCCAGCAGTCCTAACGGGGGGCACACTGAAGCTTTCTTT
CDR3: CASSPNGGHTEAFF